This is a list of T cell receptor beta chains from one sample in a study of post-analysis software for immune sequencing data. In TCRdb, the PCR reads were re-called with MiXCR into one record per CDR3 protein. The sample yields roughly 540,000 distinct CDR3 sequences, approximately 31% seen once. Sequencing input: blood. These receptors came from a girl aged 2-17 years with multiple sclerosis. Both conserved end residues are part of each CDR3. A D gene is named only where the DNA matches it firmly. Size is omitted from some rows. Given values are once, few, many or a class for expanded clones.

J: TRBJ2-1; D: NA; V: TRBV6-5; size: NA; CDR3: CASSPLGSYNEQFF; DNA: TGTGCCAGCAGTCCCCTGGGGAGTTACAATGAGCAGTTCTTC
J: TRBJ1-1; D: NA; V: TRBV5-1; size: NA; CDR3: CASSFQGADTEAFF; DNA: TGCGCCAGCAGCTTTCAGGGCGCGGACACTGAAGCTTTCTTT
J: TRBJ1-6; D: NA; V: TRBV11-2; size: few; CDR3: CASSQQRGNSPPHF; DNA: TGTGCCAGCAGCCAACAAAGGGGTAATTCACCCCCCCACTTT
J: TRBJ1-4; D: NA; V: TRBV9; size: few; CDR3: CASSVSSNEKLFF; DNA: TGTGCCAGCAGCGTTTCAAGCAATGAAAAACTGTTTTTT
J: TRBJ2-1; D: NA; V: TRBV12-3/TRBV12-4; size: many; CDR3: CASSWGGEQFF; DNA: TGTGCCAGCAGTTGGGGTGGTGAGCAGTTCTTC
J: TRBJ1-1; D: TRBD1; V: TRBV18; size: once; CDR3: CASSPPGGDGTEAFF; DNA: TGTGCCAGCTCACCTCCAGGGGGCGATGGCACTGAAGCTTTCTTT
J: TRBJ2-3; D: NA; V: TRBV27; size: few; CDR3: CASSAGPATTDTQYF; DNA: TGTGCCAGCAGTGCAGGGCCTGCGACCACAGATACGCAGTATTTT
J: TRBJ1-2; D: NA; V: TRBV5-5; size: NA; CDR3: CASKEGGNYGYTF; DNA: TGTGCCAGCAAGGAGGGAGGTAACTATGGCTACACCTTC
J: TRBJ1-2; D: TRBD1; V: TRBV10-2; size: NA; CDR3: CAVSVDRGNYGYTF; DNA: TGCGCCGTTTCCGTTGACAGGGGTAACTATGGCTACACCTTC
J: TRBJ2-4; D: TRBD1; V: TRBV13; size: NA; CDR3: CASSLFRQGASYF; DNA: TGTGCCAGCAGCTTATTCAGACAGGGGGCTTCGTACTTC
J: TRBJ2-1; D: TRBD2; V: TRBV20-1; size: NA; CDR3: CSARDPSTSGTNEQFF; DNA: TGCAGTGCTAGAGATCCTTCGACTAGCGGGACCAATGAGCAGTTCTTC
J: TRBJ2-5; D: NA; V: TRBV5-4; size: few; CDR3: CASSLGDRSGETQYF; DNA: TGTGCCAGCAGCTTGGGTGACAGATCGGGTGAGACCCAGTACTTC
J: TRBJ2-7; D: NA; V: TRBV4-2; size: NA; CDR3: CASSPKRDLPYEQYF; DNA: TGTGCCAGCAGCCCTAAGAGGGACTTACCCTACGAGCAGTACTTC
J: TRBJ2-5; D: NA; V: TRBV7-3; size: medium-sized; CDR3: CASSETQYF; DNA: TGTGCCAGCAGCGAAACCCAGTACTTC
J: TRBJ1-1; D: TRBD1; V: TRBV5-1; size: NA; CDR3: CASSLSQGRIMNTEAFF; DNA: TGCGCCAGCAGCTTGTCACAGGGGAGGATTATGAACACTGAAGCTTTCTTT
J: TRBJ2-5; D: NA; V: TRBV29-1; size: NA; CDR3: CSVVPQETQYF; DNA: TGCAGCGTTGTTCCCCAAGAGACCCAGTACTTC
J: TRBJ1-5; D: TRBD1; V: TRBV28; size: NA; CDR3: CASRLATGGGQPQHF; DNA: TGTGCCAGCAGATTAGCCACAGGGGGTGGTCAGCCCCAGCATTTT